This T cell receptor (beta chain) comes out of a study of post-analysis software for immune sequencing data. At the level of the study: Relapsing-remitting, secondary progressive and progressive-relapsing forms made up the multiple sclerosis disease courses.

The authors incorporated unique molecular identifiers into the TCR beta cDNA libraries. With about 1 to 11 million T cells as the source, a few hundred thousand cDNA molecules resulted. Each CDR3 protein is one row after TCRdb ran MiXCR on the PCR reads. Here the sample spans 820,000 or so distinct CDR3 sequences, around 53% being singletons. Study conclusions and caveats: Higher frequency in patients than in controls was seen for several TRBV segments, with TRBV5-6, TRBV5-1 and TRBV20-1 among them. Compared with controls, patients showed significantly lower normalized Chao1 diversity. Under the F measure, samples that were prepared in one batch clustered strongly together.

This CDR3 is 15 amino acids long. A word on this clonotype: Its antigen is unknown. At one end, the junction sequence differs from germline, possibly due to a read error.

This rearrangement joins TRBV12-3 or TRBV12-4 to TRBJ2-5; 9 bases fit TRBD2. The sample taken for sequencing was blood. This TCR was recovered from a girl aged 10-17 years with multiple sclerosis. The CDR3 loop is CASGFAGGYQETQYF. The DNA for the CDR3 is TGTGCCAGCGGTTTTGCGGGGGGGTACCAAGAGACCCAGTACTTC.